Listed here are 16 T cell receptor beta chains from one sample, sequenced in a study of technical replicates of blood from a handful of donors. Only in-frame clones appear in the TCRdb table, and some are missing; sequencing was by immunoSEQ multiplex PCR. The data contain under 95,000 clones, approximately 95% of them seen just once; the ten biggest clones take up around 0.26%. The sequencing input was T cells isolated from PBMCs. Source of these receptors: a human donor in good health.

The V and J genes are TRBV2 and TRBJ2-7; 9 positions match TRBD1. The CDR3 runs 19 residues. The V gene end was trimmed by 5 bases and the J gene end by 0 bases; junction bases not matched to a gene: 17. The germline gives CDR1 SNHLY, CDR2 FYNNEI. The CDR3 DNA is TGTGCCAGCAGTCAGAGACCGGGACAGGGAGGCCTTCTCTCCTACGAGCAGTACTTC. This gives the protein CASSQRPGQGGLLSYEQYF.

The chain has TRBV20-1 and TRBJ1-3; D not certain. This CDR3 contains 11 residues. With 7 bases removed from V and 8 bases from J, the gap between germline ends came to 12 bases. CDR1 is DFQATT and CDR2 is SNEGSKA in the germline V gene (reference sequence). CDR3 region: CSGRRGDTIYF. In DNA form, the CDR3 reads TGCAGTGGACGTCGCGGTGACACCATATATTTT.

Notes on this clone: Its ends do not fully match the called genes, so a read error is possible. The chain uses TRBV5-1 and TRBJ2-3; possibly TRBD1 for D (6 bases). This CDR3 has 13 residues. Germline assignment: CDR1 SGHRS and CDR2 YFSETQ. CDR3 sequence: CASSPRTGTPNLF. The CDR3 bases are TGCGCCAGCAGCCCCAGGACGGGGACACCTAATCTTTTT.

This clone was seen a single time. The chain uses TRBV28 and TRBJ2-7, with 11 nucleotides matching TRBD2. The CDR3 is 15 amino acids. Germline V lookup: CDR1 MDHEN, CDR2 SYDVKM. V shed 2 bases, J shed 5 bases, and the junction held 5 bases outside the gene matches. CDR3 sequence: CASSLTSGSRHEQYF. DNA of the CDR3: TGTGCCAGCAGTTTAACTAGCGGGAGCCGCCACGAGCAGTACTTC.

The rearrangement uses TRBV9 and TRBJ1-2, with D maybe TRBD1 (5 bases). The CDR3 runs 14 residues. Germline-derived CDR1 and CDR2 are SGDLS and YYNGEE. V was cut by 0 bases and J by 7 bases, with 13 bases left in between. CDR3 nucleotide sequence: TGTGCCAGCAGCGTAGATGGGGGGTTCAGTGGCTACACCTTC. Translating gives CASSVDGGFSGYTF.

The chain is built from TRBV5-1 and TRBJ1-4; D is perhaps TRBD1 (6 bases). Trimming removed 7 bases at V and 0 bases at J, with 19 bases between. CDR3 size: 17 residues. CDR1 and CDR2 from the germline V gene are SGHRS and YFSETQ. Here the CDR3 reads CASCLSRGGSTNEKLFF. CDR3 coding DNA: TGCGCCAGCTGCCTGAGCAGGGGCGGATCAACTAATGAAAAACTGTTTTTT.

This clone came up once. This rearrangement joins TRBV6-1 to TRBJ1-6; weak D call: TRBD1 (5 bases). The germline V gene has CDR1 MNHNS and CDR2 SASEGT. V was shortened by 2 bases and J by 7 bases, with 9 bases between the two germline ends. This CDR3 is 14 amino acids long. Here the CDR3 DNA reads TGTGCCAGCAGTGAACAGGGTGGAAATTCACCCCTCCACTTT. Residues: CASSEQGGNSPLHF.

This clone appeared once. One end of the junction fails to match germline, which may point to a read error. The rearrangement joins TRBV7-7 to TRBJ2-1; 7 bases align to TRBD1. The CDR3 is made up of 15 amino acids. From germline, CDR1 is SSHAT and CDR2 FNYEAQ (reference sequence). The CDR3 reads CASSADRDGYNEQFF. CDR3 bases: TGTGCTAGCAGCGCCGACAGGGACGGATACAATGAGCAGTTCTTC.

DNA of the CDR3: TGTGCCAGCAGCGCCTCCGGGACTAGCGCTTACAATGAGCAGTTCTTC. Protein: CASSASGTSAYNEQFF. The chain employs TRBV9 and TRBJ2-1, with TRBD2 matching 10 bases. Unmatched junction bases numbered 7, after V lost 3 bases and J lost 4 bases. The CDR3 sequence is 16 residues long. CDR1 is SGDLS and CDR2 is YYNGEE in the germline V gene.

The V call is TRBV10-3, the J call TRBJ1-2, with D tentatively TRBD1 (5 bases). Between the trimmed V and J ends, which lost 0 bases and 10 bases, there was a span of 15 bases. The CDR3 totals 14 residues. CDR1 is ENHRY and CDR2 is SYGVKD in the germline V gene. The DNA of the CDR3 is TGTGCCATCAGTGAGTCAGGACGGACATCAGACTACACCTTC. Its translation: CAISESGRTSDYTF.

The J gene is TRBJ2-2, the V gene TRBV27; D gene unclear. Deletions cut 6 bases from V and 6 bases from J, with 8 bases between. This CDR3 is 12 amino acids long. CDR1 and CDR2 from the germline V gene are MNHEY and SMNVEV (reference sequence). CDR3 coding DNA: TGTGCCAGCAGCCTACCCGCCGGGGAGCTGTTTTTT. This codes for CASSLPAGELFF.

This CDR3 is CASSLQGPSTDTQYF. The DNA for the CDR3 is TGCGCCAGCAGCTTACAGGGACCTAGCACAGATACGCAGTATTTT. The chain is built from TRBV5-1 and TRBJ2-3; TRBD1 is a possible D gene (6 bases). V lost 2 bases and J lost 0, with 10 bases in between. Germline V CDR1 and CDR2: SGHRS, YFSETQ. The CDR3 consists of 15 residues. Variable domain in full (rest from reference TRBV5-1 and TRBJ2-3): KAGVTQTPRYLIKTRGQQVTLSCSPISGHRSVSWYQQTPGQGLQFLFEYFSETQRNKGNFPGRFSGRQFSNSRSEMNVSTLELGDSALYLCASSLQGPSTDTQYFGPGTRLTVL.

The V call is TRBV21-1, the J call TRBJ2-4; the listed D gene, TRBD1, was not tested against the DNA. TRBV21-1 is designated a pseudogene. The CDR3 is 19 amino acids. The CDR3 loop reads CASSAPNKDRLMQRYIQYF. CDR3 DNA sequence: TGTGCCAGCAGCGCGCCCAACAAAGACAGACTCATGCAAAGGTACATTCAGTACTTC.

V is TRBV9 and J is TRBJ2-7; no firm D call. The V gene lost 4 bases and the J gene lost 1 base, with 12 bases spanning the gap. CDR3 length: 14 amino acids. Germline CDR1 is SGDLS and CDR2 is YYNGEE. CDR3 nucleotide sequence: TGTGCCAGCAGCCCTCAGGTTTCATCCTACGAGCAGTACTTC. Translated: CASSPQVSSYEQYF.

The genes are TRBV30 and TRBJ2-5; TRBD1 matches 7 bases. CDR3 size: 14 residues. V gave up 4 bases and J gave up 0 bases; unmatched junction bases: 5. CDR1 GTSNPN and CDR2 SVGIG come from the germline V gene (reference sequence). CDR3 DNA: TGTGCCTGGAATGGGGGACAGTACCAAGAGACCCAGTACTTC. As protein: CAWNGGQYQETQYF.

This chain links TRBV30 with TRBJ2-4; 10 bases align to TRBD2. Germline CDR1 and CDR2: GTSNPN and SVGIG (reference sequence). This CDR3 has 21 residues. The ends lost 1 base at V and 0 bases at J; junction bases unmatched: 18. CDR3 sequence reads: CAWSGGKAGTSETLAKNIQYF. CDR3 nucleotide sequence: TGTGCCTGGAGTGGGGGAAAAGCCGGGACTAGCGAGACGTTAGCCAAAAACATTCAGTACTTC.